The rows below give T cell receptor beta chains drawn from one sample of a study of cytomegalovirus exposure and HLA in healthy donors. The data were produced by immunoSEQ multiplex PCR, yet TCRdb's version contains in-frame clones alone and is incomplete. This sample yields some 160,000 clones, of which roughly 80% are seen a single time; about 2.2% belongs to the top ten. Specimen: PBMCs. The receptors were gathered from a male donor in good health and CMV-seronegative. Both conserved end residues are part of each CDR3. Fields, in order: J gene, V gene, clone size, D gene, CDR3 protein, CDR3 DNA. A D gene is named only where the DNA matches it firmly. A row's size may be missing; if present it is once, few, many or a size class.

TRBJ1-5 TRBV7-9 - - CASSSSVGGDQPQHF TGTGCCAGCAGCTCTTCGGTGGGGGGGGATCAGCCCCAGCATTTT
TRBJ1-2 TRBV25-1 few TRBD1 CASRETGASYGYTF TGTGCCAGCAGGGAGACAGGGGCAAGCTATGGCTACACCTTC
TRBJ2-3 TRBV30 - TRBD1 CAWSSGGQGPDTQYF TGTGCCTGGAGTTCTGGTGGACAGGGGCCAGATACGCAGTATTTT
TRBJ2-5 TRBV6-6 - - CASSPGQETQYF TGTGCCAGCAGTCCCGGCCAAGAGACCCAGTACTTC
TRBJ2-5 TRBV7-9 - - CASSSRDGSSETQYF TGTGCCAGCAGCTCGCGGGACGGCTCATCTGAGACCCAGTACTTC
TRBJ2-7 TRBV2 - TRBD1 CASSDLLGQRPYEQYF TGTGCCAGCAGTGATCTTTTGGGACAGCGGCCCTACGAGCAGTACTTC
TRBJ1-5 TRBV27 - TRBD1 CASRTGSGQPQHF TGTGCCAGCAGGACAGGGTCCGGTCAGCCCCAGCATTTT
TRBJ1-3 TRBV9 - - CASSFSSESGNTIYF TGTGCCAGCAGCTTTAGCTCGGAATCTGGAAACACCATATATTTT
TRBJ2-7 TRBV9 once - CASGQWTYEQYF TGTGCCAGCGGACAATGGACCTACGAGCAGTACTTC
TRBJ2-7 TRBV2 few TRBD1 CASRTGQGIGLGYEQYF TGTGCCAGCAGGACGGGACAGGGGATAGGTCTAGGCTACGAGCAGTACTTC
TRBJ1-3 TRBV6-6 few - CASSPTVHTIYF TGTGCCAGCAGTCCGACAGTTCACACCATATATTTT
TRBJ2-7 TRBV10-3 - - CAIRGAELNYEQYF TGTGCCATCCGCGGGGCAGAGCTCAACTACGAGCAGTACTTC
TRBJ2-2 TRBV7-7 - - CASSSVVGGSGELFF TGTGCTAGCAGCTCCGTCGTCGGGGGTTCCGGGGAGCTGTTTTTT
TRBJ2-1 TRBV7-7 few TRBD2 CASSGQLAGVGEQFF TGTGCTAGCAGCGGACAACTAGCGGGGGTAGGTGAGCAGTTCTTC
TRBJ2-7 TRBV29-1 - TRBD2 CSVTVTSSTEQYF TGCAGCGTTACCGTGACTAGCTCTACCGAGCAGTACTTC
TRBJ1-2 TRBV6-5 - TRBD1 CASSLGGAYGYTF TGTGCCAGCAGTTTAGGGGGCGCCTATGGCTACACCTTC